A single sample is the source of the 18 T cell receptor beta chains below, sequenced in a study of CD8+ T cells in alopecia areata. Reverse transcription of extracted RNA yielded cDNA, which provided the sequencing template. Only in-frame clones appear in the TCRdb table, and some are missing; sequencing was by immunoSEQ multiplex PCR. The sample contains some 170,000 clones, approximately 65% of which appear only once. Sequenced here: CD8+ T cells sorted from blood, sampled at week 0. All receptors come from a human donor with alopecia areata.

The table lists this clone with a few counts. This chain connects TRBV29-1 to TRBJ2-1, with 9 bases that match TRBD2. The germline V gene encodes CDR1 SQVTM and CDR2 ANQGSEA. V shed 5 bases and J 3 bases; nucleotides not matched to a gene: 8. This CDR3 spans 15 amino acids. The CDR3 sequence is CSVWTSETHYNEQFF. CDR3 coding DNA: TGCAGCGTTTGGACTAGCGAGACTCACTACAATGAGCAGTTCTTC.

The gene calls are TRBV4-1 and TRBJ2-1; 12 nucleotides line up with TRBD2. V lost 0 bases, J lost 7 bases, and 7 bases stayed unmatched. The CDR3 has 17 residues. CDR1 is MGHRA, CDR2 YSYEKL, per germline. DNA for the CDR3: TGCGCCAGCAGCCAAGATGGAATGACTAGCGGGGGTAATGAGCAGTTCTTC. It encodes CASSQDGMTSGGNEQFF.

In its sample, this clone was seen a few times. The rearrangement joins TRBV25-1 to TRBJ1-2; possibly TRBD1 for D (5 bases). Germline V gene sequence: CDR1 MGHDK, CDR2 SYGVNS. This CDR3 has 15 residues. Trimming took off 8 bases at V and 4 bases at J, with 20 bases between the two ends. The CDR3 DNA is TGTGCCAGCGGCCCGCGGGGGATCGGATCCTATGGCTACACCTTC. The encoded protein is CASGPRGIGSYGYTF.

This clone has only a few counts. The rearrangement uses TRBV5-5 and TRBJ1-4, with D possibly being TRBD1 (5 bases). CDR3 length: 15 residues. V lost 1 base to trimming and J lost 8 bases, with 15 bases between them. In germline, CDR1 is SGHKS, CDR2 YYEKEE (reference sequence). The CDR3 DNA follows: TGTGCCAGCAGCTTGTCTCCGGGGCGGAGGGAAAAACTGTTTTTT. This translates into CASSLSPGRREKLFF. Full variable domain (remainder filled in from reference TRBV5-5 and TRBJ1-4): DAGVTQSPTHLIKTRGQQVTLRCSPISGHKSVSWYQQVLGQGPQFIFQYYEKEERGRGNFPDRFSARQFPNYSSELNVNALLLGDSALYLCASSLSPGRREKLFFGSGTQLSVL.

The chain uses TRBV4-1 and TRBJ1-5; no reliable D call. Per the germline V gene, CDR1 is MGHRA and CDR2 is YSYEKL. The germline V and J ends were trimmed by 2 bases and 4 bases, with 15 bases remaining between them. The CDR3 spans 16 residues. The CDR3 nucleotides are TGCGCCAGCAGCCAAAAAACTTGGATGGGGAATCAGCCCCAGCATTTT. Translated, it gives CASSQKTWMGNQPQHF.

The chain is built from TRBV15 and TRBJ1-5, with a possible D match to TRBD1 (5 bases). CDR3 length: 16 amino acids. Germline CDR1 is LNHNV and CDR2 is YYDKDF (reference sequence). Trimming removed 1 base at V and 0 bases at J, with 10 bases between. DNA of the CDR3: TGTGCCACCAGCAGAGCCAGGGACTATAGCAATCAGCCCCAGCATTTT. It is translated as CATSRARDYSNQPQHF.

The chain has TRBV11-2 and TRBJ2-3, with 7 nucleotides matching TRBD1. The CDR3 contains 14 residues. V lost 5 bases and J lost 2; bases outside the gene matches: 4. The germline CDR1 and CDR2 sequences are SGHAT and FQNNGV. CDR3 bases: TGTGCCAGCAGCCCGGGACAGAACACAGATACGCAGTATTTT. It codes for CASSPGQNTDTQYF.

This clone was detected only a few times. V is TRBV13 and J is TRBJ1-2; D uncertain. There are 12 residues in the CDR3. Germline CDR1 is PRHDT and CDR2 is FYEKMQ (reference sequence). V gave up 5 bases and J gave up 1 base, with 5 bases separating them. The chain's CDR3 is CASSPNNYGYTF. In nucleotides, the CDR3 is TGTGCCAGCAGCCCCAATAACTATGGCTACACCTTC.

This clone was recorded a few times. CDR3 amino acids: CAISESTADTQYF. The CDR3 coding sequence is TGTGCCATCAGTGAGTCAACAGCAGATACGCAGTATTTT. The V and J genes are TRBV10-3 and TRBJ2-3; D call uncertain. CDR3 length equals 13 residues. Germline CDR1 ENHRY, CDR2 SYGVKD. Trimming pared 0 bases from V and 4 bases from J, leaving 5 bases between.

The chain combines TRBV27 with TRBJ1-2; 9 bases agree with TRBD1. CDR1 is MNHEY, CDR2 SMNVEV, per germline (reference sequence). With V trimmed by 5 bases and J by 7 bases, 2 bases remained unmatched. The CDR3 covers 12 residues. The CDR3 is CASSTGGFGYTF. The CDR3 DNA reads as TGTGCCAGCAGTACAGGGGGCTTTGGCTACACCTTC.

This chain connects TRBV9 to TRBJ2-1, with D perhaps given as TRBD1 or TRBD2 (5 bases each). Trimming stripped 2 bases from V and 5 bases from J, with 11 bases between. The CDR3 totals 14 residues. Germline V gives CDR1 SGDLS, CDR2 YYNGEE. CDR3 loop: CASSVGDADNEQFF. The CDR3 nucleotides are TGTGCCAGCAGCGTGGGGGATGCGGACAATGAGCAGTTCTTC.

The V and J genes are TRBV6-6 and TRBJ2-7, with D unresolved. Trimming removed 5 bases at V and 1 base at J, with 9 bases between. CDR3 size: 13 residues. Looked up from germline, CDR1 is MNHNY and CDR2 is SVGAGI (reference sequence). The CDR3 sequence is CASSQAPSYEQYF. CDR3 nucleotide sequence: TGTGCCAGCAGTCAGGCCCCTTCCTACGAGCAGTACTTC.

The chain uses TRBV10-3 and TRBJ1-2; D gene ambiguous. Per germline, CDR1 ENHRY and CDR2 SYGVKD. The CDR3 contains 13 residues. The germline V and J ends were trimmed by 6 bases and 3 bases, with 11 bases remaining between them. The CDR3 region is CAIRETEDYGYTF. The CDR3 DNA sequence: TGTGCCATCAGGGAGACGGAGGACTATGGCTACACCTTC.

V is TRBV5-6 and J is TRBJ1-1; D is perhaps TRBD1 (6 bases). Trimming took off 4 bases at V and 3 bases at J, with 19 bases between the two ends. Germline values: CDR1 SGHDT, CDR2 YYEEEE. This CDR3 is built from 16 residues. The CDR3 DNA reads TGTGCCAGCAGCCTCACTGAGGGGGACGGGGACACTGAAGCTTTCTTT. It translates to CASSLTEGDGDTEAFF.

This chain joins TRBV2 and TRBJ1-1; D may be TRBD1 (5 bases). Germline loops: CDR1 SNHLY, CDR2 FYNNEI. This CDR3 has 15 residues. Trimming cost V 4 bases and J 0 bases, with 12 bases left between them. The CDR3 region has the DNA TGTGCCAGCAGTGCCTTGTGGGGGGTGAACACTGAAGCTTTCTTT. The encoded protein is CASSALWGVNTEAFF. The whole variable domain, remainder taken from reference TRBV2 and TRBJ1-1, is EPEVTQTPSHQVTQMGQEVILRCVPISNHLYFYWYRQILGQKVEFLVSFYNNEISEKSEIFDDQFSVERPDGSNFTLKIRSTKLEDSAMYFCASSALWGVNTEAFFGQGTRLTVV.

CDR3 region: CAIRARGRETQYF. DNA for the CDR3: TGTGCCATCAGAGCCAGGGGGCGAGAGACCCAGTACTTC. The chain couples TRBV10-3 to TRBJ2-5; 8 bases match TRBD1. Trimming cost V 6 bases and J 4 bases; bases outside gene matches: 4. Germline CDR1 and CDR2: ENHRY and SYGVKD. The CDR3 totals 13 residues.

This chain joins TRBV11-2 and TRBJ2-5; D possibly corresponds to TRBD2 (7 bases). The germline CDR1 and CDR2 sequences are SGHAT and FQNNGV. Trimming stripped 7 bases from V and 5 bases from J, with 23 bases between. There are 16 residues in the CDR3. This chain's CDR3 is CASNPGGGGNRETQYF. Here the CDR3 DNA reads TGTGCCAGCAACCCTGGGGGGGGCGGCAACAGGGAGACCCAGTACTTC.

The V call is TRBV9, the J call TRBJ1-1; 9 bases align to TRBD1. The CDR3 spans 18 residues. Germline V gene lookup returns CDR1 SGDLS and CDR2 YYNGEE. V was pared by 3 bases and J by 7 bases, with 19 bases of the junction left unmatched. The CDR3 loop reads CASSASGGQGSNEDEAFF. CDR3 coding DNA: TGTGCCAGCAGCGCGAGTGGTGGACAGGGGTCGAACGAGGATGAAGCTTTCTTT.